Each of the 9 T cell receptor beta chains below was sequenced from the same sample in a study. TCRdb ran MiXCR on the RT-PCR reads and lists one entry per CDR3 protein. The sample includes about 680,000 distinct CDR3 sequences, approximately 14% of them seen just once. Sequenced: memory CD4+ T cells from blood. These receptors were collected from a female donor in good health, serving as a healthy control.

This clonotype has just a few counts. V is TRBV5-1 and J is TRBJ2-1; 7 bases are a match to TRBD2. The CDR3 totals 14 residues. Per germline, CDR1 SGHRS and CDR2 YFSETQ. Unmatched junction bases numbered 6, after V lost 4 bases and J lost 5 bases. The chain's CDR3 is CASSAFAGDNEQFF. CDR3 DNA: TGCGCCAGCAGCGCCTTCGCGGGGGACAATGAGCAGTTCTTC.

This clonotype has just a few counts. V and J are TRBV12-3 or TRBV12-4 and TRBJ2-3; D gene uncertain. The CDR3 totals 13 residues. V lost 1 base and J lost 4, with 6 bases in between. The CDR3 region has the DNA TGTGCCAGCAGTTTAGACCTGTCAGATACGCAGTATTTT. Its translation is CASSLDLSDTQYF.

Ten or more counts support this clonotype. The chain is built from TRBV29-1 and TRBJ2-7; D perhaps matches TRBD1 (5 bases). The V and J ends lost 6 bases and 3 bases respectively, with 18 bases between them. Germline CDR1 SQVTM, CDR2 ANQGSEA. The CDR3 extends over 14 amino acids. CDR3 region: CSVLSDSYSYEQYF. In nucleotides, the CDR3 is TGCAGCGTCCTCAGTGACAGTTATAGCTACGAGCAGTACTTC.

This clonotype showed up many times. The CDR3 nucleotides are TGCGCCAGCAGCTTGGAAGTGGGGAGCACCGGGGAGCTGTTTTTT. Residues: CASSLEVGSTGELFF. The rearrangement joins TRBV5-1 to TRBJ2-2; a weak D match, TRBD2 (5 bases). Trimming pared 0 bases from V and 4 bases from J, leaving 10 bases between. CDR1 is SGHRS, CDR2 YFSETQ, per germline. The length of the CDR3 is 15 residues.

In this sample, this clonotype turned up many times. V is TRBV12-3 or TRBV12-4 and J is TRBJ2-4; 8 bases fit TRBD1. The CDR3 is 13 residues long. The trim removed 8 bases at V and 0 bases at J, leaving 0 bases unmatched. The CDR3 nucleotides are TGTGCCAGCGGACAGGGAGCCAAAAACATTCAGTACTTC. This translates into CASGQGAKNIQYF.

Ten or more counts support this clonotype. This sequence joins TRBV6-5 and TRBJ2-3; D is perhaps TRBD1 or TRBD2 (5 bases each). CDR3 length: 13 amino acids. The V end was cut by 5 bases, the J end by 6 bases, with 12 bases between. Germline assignment: CDR1 MNHEY and CDR2 SVGAGI. The CDR3 loop reads CASSHGKGDTQYF. CDR3 in DNA: TGTGCCAGCAGTCACGGGAAGGGGGATACGCAGTATTTT.

This clonotype was found a few times. The chain is built from TRBV4-2 and TRBJ2-1; TRBD2 aligns across 9 bases. V lost 1 base to trimming and J lost 8 bases; unmatched junction nucleotides: 9. The CDR3 contains 16 residues. Germline CDR1 reads LGHNA; CDR2 reads YNFKEQ. Here the CDR3 DNA reads TGTGCCAGCAGCCAAGTTACCAGCGGGGGGAGGGATGAGCAGTTCTTC. Translated: CASSQVTSGGRDEQFF.

This clonotype was counted only a few times. J is TRBJ1-5 and V is TRBV27, with a possible D match to TRBD1 (5 bases). V was cut by 8 bases and J by 1 base, with 15 bases left in between. The length of the CDR3 is 15 residues. Germline CDR1 and CDR2: MNHEY and SMNVEV (reference sequence). DNA of the CDR3: TGTGCCAGCCGATCATGGGGGAGAAGCAATCAGCCCCAGCATTTT. Protein: CASRSWGRSNQPQHF.

This clonotype was counted at least ten times. The chain carries TRBV29-1 and TRBJ1-2; no clear D. CDR1 is SQVTM and CDR2 is ANQGSEA in the germline V gene. The CDR3 covers 16 residues. Trimming left V 0 bases short and J 2 bases short, with 16 bases between. The CDR3 spells CSVEDSRTDSNYGYTF. The DNA for the CDR3 is TGCAGCGTTGAAGATTCGAGGACGGACTCGAACTATGGCTACACCTTC.